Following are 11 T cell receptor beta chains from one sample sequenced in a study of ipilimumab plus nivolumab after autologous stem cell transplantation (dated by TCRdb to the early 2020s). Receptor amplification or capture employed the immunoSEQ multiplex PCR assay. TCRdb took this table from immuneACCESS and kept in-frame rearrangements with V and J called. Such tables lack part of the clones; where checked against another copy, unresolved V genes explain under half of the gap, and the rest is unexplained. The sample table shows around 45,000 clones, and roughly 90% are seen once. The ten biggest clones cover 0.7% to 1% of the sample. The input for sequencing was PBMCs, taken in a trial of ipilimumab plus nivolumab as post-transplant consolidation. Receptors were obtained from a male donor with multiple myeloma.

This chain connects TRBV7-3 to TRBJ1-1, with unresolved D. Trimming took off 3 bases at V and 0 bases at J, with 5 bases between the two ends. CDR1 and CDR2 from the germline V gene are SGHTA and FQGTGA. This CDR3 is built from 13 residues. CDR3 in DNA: TGTGCCAGCAGCTTTCATATGAACACTGAAGCTTTCTTT. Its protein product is CASSFHMNTEAFF.

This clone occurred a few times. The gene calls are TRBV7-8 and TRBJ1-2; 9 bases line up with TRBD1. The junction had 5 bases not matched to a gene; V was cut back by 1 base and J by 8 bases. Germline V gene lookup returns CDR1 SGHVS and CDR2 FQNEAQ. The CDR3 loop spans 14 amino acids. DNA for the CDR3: TGTGCCAGCAGCTTAGGGGGACAGGGTTACGGCTACACCTTC. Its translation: CASSLGGQGYGYTF.

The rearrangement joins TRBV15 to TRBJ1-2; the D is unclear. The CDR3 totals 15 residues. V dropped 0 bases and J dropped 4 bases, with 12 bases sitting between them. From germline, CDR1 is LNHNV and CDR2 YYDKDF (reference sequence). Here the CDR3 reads CATSRDNLPRYGYTF. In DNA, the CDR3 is TGTGCCACCAGCAGAGATAATCTACCCCGCTATGGCTACACCTTC.

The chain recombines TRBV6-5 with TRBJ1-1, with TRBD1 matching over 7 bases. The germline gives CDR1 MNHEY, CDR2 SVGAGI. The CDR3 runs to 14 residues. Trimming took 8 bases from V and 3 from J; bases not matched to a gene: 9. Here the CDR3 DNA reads TGTGCCAGCGGAGACAGGGCCGCGGACACTGAAGCTTTCTTT. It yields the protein CASGDRAADTEAFF.

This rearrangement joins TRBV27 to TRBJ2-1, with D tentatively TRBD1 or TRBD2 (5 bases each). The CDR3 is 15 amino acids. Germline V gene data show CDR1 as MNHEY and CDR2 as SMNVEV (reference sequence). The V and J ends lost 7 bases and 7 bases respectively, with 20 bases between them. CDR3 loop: CASTPLGVVGNEQFF. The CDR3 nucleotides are TGTGCCAGCACTCCCCTGGGGGTAGTCGGAAATGAGCAGTTCTTC.

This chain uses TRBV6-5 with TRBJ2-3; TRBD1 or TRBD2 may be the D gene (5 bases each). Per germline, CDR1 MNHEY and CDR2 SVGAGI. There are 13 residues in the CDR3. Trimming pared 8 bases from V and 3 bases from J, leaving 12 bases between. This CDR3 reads CASGGGGTDTQYF. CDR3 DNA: TGTGCCAGCGGGGGTGGGGGTACAGATACGCAGTATTTT.

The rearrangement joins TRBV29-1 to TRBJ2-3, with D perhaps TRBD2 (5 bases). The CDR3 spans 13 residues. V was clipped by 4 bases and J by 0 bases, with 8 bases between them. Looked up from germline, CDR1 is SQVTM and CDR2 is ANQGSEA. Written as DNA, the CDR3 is TGCAGCGTTGCTAAGCGGAGCACAGATACGCAGTATTTT. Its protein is CSVAKRSTDTQYF.

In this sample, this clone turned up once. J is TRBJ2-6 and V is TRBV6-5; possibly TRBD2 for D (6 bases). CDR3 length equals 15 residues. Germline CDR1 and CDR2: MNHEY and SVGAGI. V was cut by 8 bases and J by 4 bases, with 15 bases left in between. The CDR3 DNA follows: TGTGCCAGCCGGGAACTAGCCGCCGGGGCCAACGTCCTGACTTTC. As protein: CASRELAAGANVLTF.

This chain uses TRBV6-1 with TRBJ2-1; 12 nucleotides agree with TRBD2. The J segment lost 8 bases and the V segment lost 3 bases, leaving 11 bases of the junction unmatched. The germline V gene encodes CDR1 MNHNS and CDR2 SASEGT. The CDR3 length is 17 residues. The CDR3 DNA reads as TGTGCCAGCAGTGACGGTAAGACTAGCGGGAGTCTCGATGAGCAGTTCTTC. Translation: CASSDGKTSGSLDEQFF.

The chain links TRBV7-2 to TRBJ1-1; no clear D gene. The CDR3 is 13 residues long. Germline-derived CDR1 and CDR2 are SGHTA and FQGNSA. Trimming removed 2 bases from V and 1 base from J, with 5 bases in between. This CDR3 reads CASSLIGNTEAFF. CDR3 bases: TGTGCCAGCAGCTTAATCGGGAACACTGAAGCTTTCTTT.

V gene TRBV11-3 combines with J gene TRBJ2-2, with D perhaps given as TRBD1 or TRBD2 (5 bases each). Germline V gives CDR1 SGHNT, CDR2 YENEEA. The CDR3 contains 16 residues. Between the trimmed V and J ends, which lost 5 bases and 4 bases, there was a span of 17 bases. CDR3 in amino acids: CASSLLGDSGTGELFF. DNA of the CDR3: TGTGCCAGCAGCCTCTTGGGGGATTCGGGCACCGGGGAGCTGTTTTTT.